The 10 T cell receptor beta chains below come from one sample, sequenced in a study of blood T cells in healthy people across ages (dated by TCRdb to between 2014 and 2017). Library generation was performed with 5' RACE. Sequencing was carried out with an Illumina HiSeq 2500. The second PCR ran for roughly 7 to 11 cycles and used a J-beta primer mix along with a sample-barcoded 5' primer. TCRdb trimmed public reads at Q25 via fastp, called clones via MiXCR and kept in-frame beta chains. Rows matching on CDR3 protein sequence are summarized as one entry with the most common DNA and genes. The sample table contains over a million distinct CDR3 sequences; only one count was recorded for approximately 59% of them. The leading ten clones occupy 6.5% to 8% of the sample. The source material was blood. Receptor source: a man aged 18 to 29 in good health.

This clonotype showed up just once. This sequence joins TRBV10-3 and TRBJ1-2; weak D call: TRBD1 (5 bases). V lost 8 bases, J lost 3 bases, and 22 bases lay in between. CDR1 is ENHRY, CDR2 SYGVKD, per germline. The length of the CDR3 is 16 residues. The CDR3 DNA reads TGTGCCATCGCCGGAGCAGACAGAAATTCAGACTATGGCTACACCTTC. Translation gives CAIAGADRNSDYGYTF.

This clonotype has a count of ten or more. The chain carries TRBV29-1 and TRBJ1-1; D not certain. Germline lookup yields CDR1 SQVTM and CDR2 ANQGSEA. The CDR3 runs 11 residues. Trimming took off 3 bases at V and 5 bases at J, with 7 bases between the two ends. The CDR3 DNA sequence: TGCAGCGTTGATCGGGGAACTGAAGCTTTCTTT. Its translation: CSVDRGTEAFF.

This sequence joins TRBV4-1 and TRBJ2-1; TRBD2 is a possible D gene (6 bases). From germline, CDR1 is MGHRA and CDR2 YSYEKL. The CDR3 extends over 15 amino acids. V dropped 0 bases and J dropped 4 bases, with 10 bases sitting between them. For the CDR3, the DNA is TGCGCCAGCAGCCAAGATCGGGGAGGATACAATGAGCAGTTCTTC. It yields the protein CASSQDRGGYNEQFF.

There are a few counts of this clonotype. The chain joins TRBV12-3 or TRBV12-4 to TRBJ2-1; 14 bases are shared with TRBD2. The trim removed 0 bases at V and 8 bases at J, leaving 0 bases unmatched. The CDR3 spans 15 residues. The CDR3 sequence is CASSLAGLAGDEQFF. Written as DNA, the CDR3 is TGTGCCAGCAGTTTAGCGGGACTAGCGGGAGATGAGCAGTTCTTC.

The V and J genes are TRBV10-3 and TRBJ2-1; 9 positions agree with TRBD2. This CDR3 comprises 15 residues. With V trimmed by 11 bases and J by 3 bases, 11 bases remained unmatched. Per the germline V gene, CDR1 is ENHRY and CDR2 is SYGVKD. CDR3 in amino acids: CAVQRGTSSYNEQFF. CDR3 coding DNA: TGTGCCGTTCAGAGGGGGACTAGCAGCTACAATGAGCAGTTCTTC.

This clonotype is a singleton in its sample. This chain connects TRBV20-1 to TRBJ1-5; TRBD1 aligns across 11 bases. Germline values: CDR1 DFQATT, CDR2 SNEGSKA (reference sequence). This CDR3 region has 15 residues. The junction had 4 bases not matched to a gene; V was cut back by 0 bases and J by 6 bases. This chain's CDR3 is CSARDRGQGAQPQHF. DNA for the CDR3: TGCAGTGCTAGAGATCGCGGACAGGGGGCTCAGCCCCAGCATTTT.

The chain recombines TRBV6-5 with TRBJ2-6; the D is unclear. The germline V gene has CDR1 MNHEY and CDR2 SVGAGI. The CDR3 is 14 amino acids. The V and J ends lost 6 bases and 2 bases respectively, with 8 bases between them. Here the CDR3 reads CASRRQTGANVLTF. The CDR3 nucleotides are TGTGCCAGCAGGAGGCAGACTGGGGCCAACGTCCTGACTTTC.

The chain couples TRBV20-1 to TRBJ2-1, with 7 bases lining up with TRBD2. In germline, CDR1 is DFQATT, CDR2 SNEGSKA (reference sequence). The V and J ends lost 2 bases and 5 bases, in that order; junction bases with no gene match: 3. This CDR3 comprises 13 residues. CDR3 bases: TGCAGTGCTAGAAGCGGGACGGACAATGAGCAGTTCTTC. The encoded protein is CSARSGTDNEQFF.

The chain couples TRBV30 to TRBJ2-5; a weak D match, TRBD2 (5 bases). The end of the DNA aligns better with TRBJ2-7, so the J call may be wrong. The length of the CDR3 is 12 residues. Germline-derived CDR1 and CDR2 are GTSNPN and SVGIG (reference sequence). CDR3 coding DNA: TGTGCCTGGAGTCGAGGGTCGTACGAGCAGTACTTC. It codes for CAWSRGSYEQYF.

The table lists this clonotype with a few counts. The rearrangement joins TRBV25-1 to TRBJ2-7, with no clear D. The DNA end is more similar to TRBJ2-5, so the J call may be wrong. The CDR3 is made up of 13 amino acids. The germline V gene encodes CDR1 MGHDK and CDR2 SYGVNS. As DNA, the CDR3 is TGTGCCAGCAGTGAAGCTGTCTGGGAGACCCAGTACTTC. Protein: CASSEAVWETQYF.